The next 3 T cell receptor beta chains were all read from a single sample in a study of cytomegalovirus exposure and HLA in healthy donors. PCR used 60 Vbeta primers and 13 Jbeta primers. Repertoires were generated with immunoSEQ multiplex PCR, while TCRdb's copy carries only in-frame clones and drops some. The sample lists around 150,000 clones; 80% were seen once. The sample was PBMCs. The source of these receptors is a woman aged 40-49 years in good health and CMV-seronegative.

The chain carries TRBV19 and TRBJ1-6; maybe TRBD1 (5 bases). The germline V and J ends were trimmed by 7 bases and 6 bases, with 16 bases remaining between them. The CDR3 loop spans 15 amino acids. Germline CDR1 is LNHDA and CDR2 is SQIVND (reference sequence). The CDR3 DNA reads TGTGCCAGTACCATAGGAGGGGTGGGTAATTCACCCCTCCACTTT. Translating gives CASTIGGVGNSPLHF.

This CDR3 reads CASSSDRATGELFF. The CDR3 DNA reads as TGTGCCAGCTCCTCGGACAGGGCCACCGGGGAGCTGTTTTTT. The chain recombines TRBV28 with TRBJ2-2; 8 bases line up with TRBD1. The CDR3 runs to 14 residues. From germline, CDR1 is MDHEN and CDR2 SYDVKM. Trimming at V came to 8 bases and at J to 4 bases, leaving 6 bases not matched to a gene.

The chain recombines TRBV4-2 with TRBJ2-7; TRBD2 aligns across 7 bases. Unmatched junction bases numbered 6, after V lost 2 bases and J lost 2 bases. Germline CDR1 is LGHNA and CDR2 is YNFKEQ. CDR3 length equals 15 residues. This chain's CDR3 is CASSQKALATYEQYF. The CDR3 DNA reads TGTGCCAGCAGCCAAAAGGCACTAGCGACCTACGAGCAGTACTTC.